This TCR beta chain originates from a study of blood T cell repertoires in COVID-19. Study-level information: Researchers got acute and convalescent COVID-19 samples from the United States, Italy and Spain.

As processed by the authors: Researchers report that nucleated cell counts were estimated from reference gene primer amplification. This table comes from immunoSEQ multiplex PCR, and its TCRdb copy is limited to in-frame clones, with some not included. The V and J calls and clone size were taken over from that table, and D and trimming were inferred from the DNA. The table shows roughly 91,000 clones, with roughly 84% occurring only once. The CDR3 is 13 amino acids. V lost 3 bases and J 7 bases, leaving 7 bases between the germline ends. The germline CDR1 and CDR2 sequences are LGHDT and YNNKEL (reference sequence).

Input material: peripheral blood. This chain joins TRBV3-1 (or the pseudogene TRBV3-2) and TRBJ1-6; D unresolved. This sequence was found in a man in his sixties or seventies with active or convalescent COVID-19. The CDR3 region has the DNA TGTGCCAGCAGCCAGTCGGGGAATTCACCCCTCCACTTT. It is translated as CASSQSGNSPLHF.